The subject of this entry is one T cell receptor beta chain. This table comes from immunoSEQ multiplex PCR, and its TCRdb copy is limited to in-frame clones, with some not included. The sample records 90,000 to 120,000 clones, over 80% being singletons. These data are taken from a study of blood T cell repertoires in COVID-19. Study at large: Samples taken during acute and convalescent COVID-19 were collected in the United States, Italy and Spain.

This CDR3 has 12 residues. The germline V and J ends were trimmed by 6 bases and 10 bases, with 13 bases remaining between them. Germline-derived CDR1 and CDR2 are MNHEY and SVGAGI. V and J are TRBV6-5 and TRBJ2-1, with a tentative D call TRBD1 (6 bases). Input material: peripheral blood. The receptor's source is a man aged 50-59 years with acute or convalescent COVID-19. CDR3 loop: CASSRQGQEQFF. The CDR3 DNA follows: TGTGCCAGCAGCCGTCAAGGACAGGAGCAGTTCTTC.